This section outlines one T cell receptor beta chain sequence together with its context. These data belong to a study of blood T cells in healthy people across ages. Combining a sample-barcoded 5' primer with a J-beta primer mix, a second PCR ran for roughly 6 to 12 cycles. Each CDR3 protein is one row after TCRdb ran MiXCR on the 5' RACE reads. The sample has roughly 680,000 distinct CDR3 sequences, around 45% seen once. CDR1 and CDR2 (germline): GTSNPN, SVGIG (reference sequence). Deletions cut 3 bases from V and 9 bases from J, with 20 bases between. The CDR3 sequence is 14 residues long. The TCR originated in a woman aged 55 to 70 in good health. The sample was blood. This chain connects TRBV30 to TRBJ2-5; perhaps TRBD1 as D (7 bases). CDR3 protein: CAWRGQSLREAQYF. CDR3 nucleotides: TGTGCCTGGAGGGGACAGTCGTTAAGGGAGGCCCAGTACTTC.